This entry is about one T cell receptor beta chain. Its antigen is still unknown. The sample is drawn from a study of identical twins. Regarding the study as a whole: Findings came from cross-sectional statistics, without long-term follow-up of donors.

Every one of the donors was a healthy Caucasian. It was template switching that added a universal primer site, and there were unique molecular identifiers on the cDNA. TCRdb re-called the 5' RACE reads through MiXCR, storing one row per CDR3 protein. Of about 300,000 distinct CDR3 sequences in the sample, 9% to 15% were seen once. CDR1 is KGHDR and CDR2 is SFDVKD in the germline V gene. This CDR3 region has 13 residues. Trimming pared 1 base from V and 5 bases from J, leaving 7 bases between. This sample also belongs to another study, concerning yellow fever vaccine responses in identical twins.

The TCR was taken from a woman between 18 and 30 years old in good health. The sequencing input was CD8+ T cells sorted from blood. The chain has TRBV24-1 and TRBJ2-5; D remains unclear. In DNA form, the CDR3 reads TGTGCCACCAGTGATTTCGAAGGGGAGACCCAGTACTTC. The encoded protein is CATSDFEGETQYF.